Below are 3 T cell receptor beta chains sequenced from a single sample in a study of Ad26.COV2.S vaccination and SARS-CoV-2 variants. Treatment described: around 19 received Ad26.COV2.S at low or high dose, single or two shots; a few received placebo; per-sample allocation not given. Following the first vaccine or placebo injection, samples were taken on day 63. TCRdb's copy holds only in-frame clones and misses some; the assay was immunoSEQ multiplex PCR. Of 500,000 or so clones listed, approximately 90% are singletons. This specimen was peripheral blood, taken in a trial of Ad26.COV2.S vaccine versus placebo. These receptors were taken from a person between 18 and 65 years old who received the Ad26.COV2.S COVID-19 vaccine or a placebo.

The rearrangement uses TRBV10-3 and TRBJ2-3; D is ambiguous. There are 16 residues in the CDR3. Trimming took 0 bases from V and 0 from J, leaving 10 bases between them. The germline CDR1 and CDR2 sequences are ENHRY and SYGVKD. CDR3 DNA: TGTGCCATCAGTGAGTCGTCAGCGACTAGCACAGATACGCAGTATTTT. Encoded protein: CAISESSATSTDTQYF.

The chain combines TRBV24-1 with TRBJ2-3, with TRBD2 matching over 7 bases. J lost 8 bases, V lost 4 bases, and 5 bases had no gene match. Germline V gene data show CDR1 as KGHDR and CDR2 as SFDVKD. There are 13 residues in the CDR3. For the CDR3, the DNA is TGTGCCACCAGTGAAGGGGCTAGCGGTACGCAGTATTTT. It encodes CATSEGASGTQYF.

The J gene is TRBJ2-7, the V gene TRBV6-1; D is unclear. This CDR3 has 13 amino acids. Trimming took 2 bases from V and 6 from J, leaving 11 bases between them. Per germline, CDR1 MNHNS and CDR2 SASEGT. The CDR3: CASSEWAWGEQYF. The CDR3 DNA is TGTGCCAGCAGTGAATGGGCCTGGGGCGAGCAGTACTTC.